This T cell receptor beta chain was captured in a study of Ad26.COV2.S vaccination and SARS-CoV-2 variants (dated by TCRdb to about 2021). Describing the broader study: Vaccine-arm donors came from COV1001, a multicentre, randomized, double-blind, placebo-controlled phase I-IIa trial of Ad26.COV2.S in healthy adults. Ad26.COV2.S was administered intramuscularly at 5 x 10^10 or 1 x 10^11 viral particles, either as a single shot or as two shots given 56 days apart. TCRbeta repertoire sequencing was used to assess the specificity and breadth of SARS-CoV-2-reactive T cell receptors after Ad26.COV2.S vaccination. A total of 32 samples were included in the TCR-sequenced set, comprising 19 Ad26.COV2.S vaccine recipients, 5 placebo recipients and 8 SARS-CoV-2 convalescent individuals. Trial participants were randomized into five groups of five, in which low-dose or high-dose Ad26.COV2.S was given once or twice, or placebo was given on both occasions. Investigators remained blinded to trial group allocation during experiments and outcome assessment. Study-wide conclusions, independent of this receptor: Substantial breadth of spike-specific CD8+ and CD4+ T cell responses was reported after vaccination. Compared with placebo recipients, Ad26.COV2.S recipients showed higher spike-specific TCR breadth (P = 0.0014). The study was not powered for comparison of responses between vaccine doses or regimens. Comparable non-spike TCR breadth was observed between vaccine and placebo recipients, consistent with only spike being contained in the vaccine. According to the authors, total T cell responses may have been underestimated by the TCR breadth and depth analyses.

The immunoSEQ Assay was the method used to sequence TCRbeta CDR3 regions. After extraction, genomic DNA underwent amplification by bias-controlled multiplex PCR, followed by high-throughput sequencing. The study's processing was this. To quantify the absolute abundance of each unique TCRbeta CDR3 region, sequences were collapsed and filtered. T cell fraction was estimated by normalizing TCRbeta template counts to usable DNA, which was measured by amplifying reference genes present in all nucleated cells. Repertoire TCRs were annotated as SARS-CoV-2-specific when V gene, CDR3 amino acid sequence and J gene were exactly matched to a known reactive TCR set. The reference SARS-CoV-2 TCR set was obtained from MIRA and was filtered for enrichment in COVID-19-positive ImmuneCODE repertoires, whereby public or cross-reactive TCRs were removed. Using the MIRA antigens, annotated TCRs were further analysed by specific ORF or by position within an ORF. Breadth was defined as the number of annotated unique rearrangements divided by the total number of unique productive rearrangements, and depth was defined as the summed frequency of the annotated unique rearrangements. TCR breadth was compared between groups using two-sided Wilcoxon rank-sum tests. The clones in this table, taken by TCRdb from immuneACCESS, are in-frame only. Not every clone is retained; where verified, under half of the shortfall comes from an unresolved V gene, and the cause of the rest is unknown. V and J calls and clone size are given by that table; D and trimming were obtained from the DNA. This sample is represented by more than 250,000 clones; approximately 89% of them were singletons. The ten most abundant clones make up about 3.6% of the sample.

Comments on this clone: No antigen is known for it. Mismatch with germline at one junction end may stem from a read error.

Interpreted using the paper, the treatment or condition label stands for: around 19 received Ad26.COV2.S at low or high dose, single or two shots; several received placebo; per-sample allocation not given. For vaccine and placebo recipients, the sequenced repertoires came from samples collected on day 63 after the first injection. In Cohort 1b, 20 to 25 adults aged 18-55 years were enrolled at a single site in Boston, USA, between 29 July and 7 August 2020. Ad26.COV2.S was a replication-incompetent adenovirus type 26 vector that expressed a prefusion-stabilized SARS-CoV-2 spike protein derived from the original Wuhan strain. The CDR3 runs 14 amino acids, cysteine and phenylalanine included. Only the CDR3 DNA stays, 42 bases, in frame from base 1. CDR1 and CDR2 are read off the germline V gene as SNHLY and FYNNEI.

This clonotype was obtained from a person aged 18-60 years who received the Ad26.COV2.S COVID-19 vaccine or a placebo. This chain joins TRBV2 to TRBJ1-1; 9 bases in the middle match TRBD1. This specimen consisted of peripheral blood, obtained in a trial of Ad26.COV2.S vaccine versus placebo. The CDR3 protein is CASSEDRGGGEAFF. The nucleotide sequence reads TGTGCCAGCAGCGAAGACAGGGGGGGCGGTGAAGCTTTCTTT.